The TCR beta chain under discussion was sequenced for a study of technical replicates of blood from several donors. The CDR3 runs 15 residues. CDR1 is SQVTM, CDR2 ANQGSEA, per germline. V dropped 3 bases and J dropped 0 bases, with 12 bases sitting between them. Profiled with immunoSEQ multiplex PCR; TCRdb holds only in-frame clones, not every one. The sample includes approximately 76,000 clones, around 90% of them seen just once. The sequenced sample was T cells isolated from PBMCs. The receptor was derived from a human donor in good health. This chain uses TRBV29-1 with TRBJ2-1, with D tentatively TRBD1 (6 bases). CDR3 sequence reads: CSVDTTGTSYNEQFF. The CDR3 coding sequence is TGCAGCGTTGATACTACAGGGACCTCCTACAATGAGCAGTTCTTC.